Shown below are 16 T cell receptor beta chains from a single sample sequenced in a study of CD8 T cells in Susac syndrome. RNA in amounts of about 0.5 to 1 ug was reverse transcribed with random hexamers. TCRdb recomputed calls from the immunoSEQ multiplex PCR reads with MiXCR, one row per CDR3 protein. The profile shows approximately 180,000 distinct CDR3 sequences, under 97% of them singletons. The sequencing sample was made of CD4+ T cells from PBMCs. The receptors come from a human donor with multiple sclerosis.

V gene TRBV30 combines with J gene TRBJ1-2; 11 positions agree with TRBD1. The CDR3 length is 17 residues. Germline V gives CDR1 GTSNPN, CDR2 SVGIG (reference sequence). Trimming at V came to 0 bases and at J to 7 bases, leaving 13 bases not matched to a gene. The CDR3 protein is CAWSVARTGGVYGGYTF. In DNA form, the CDR3 reads TGTGCCTGGAGTGTGGCTCGGACAGGGGGCGTCTACGGTGGCTACACCTTC.

The chain carries TRBV4-1 and TRBJ1-4; a possible D gene is TRBD1 (6 bases). The CDR3 is made up of 16 amino acids. Per germline, CDR1 MGHRA and CDR2 YSYEKL. Between the trimmed V and J ends, which lost 2 bases and 5 bases, there was a span of 15 bases. CDR3 nucleotide sequence: TGCGCCAGCAGCCAATTTTCGGACAGCTTGAATGAAAAACTGTTTTTT. Its translation: CASSQFSDSLNEKLFF.

This clonotype was detected only once. J is TRBJ1-5 and V is TRBV2, with no clear D. The ends were cut back, 5 bases at V and 5 bases at J, with 16 bases in the middle. Germline values: CDR1 SNHLY, CDR2 FYNNEI. CDR3 size: 15 residues. Here the CDR3 DNA reads TGTGCCAGCAGTAATAGAGGGTTTGGGGATCAGCCCCAGCATTTT. Its translation: CASSNRGFGDQPQHF. Full variable domain (remainder filled in from reference TRBV2 and TRBJ1-5): EPEVTQTPSHQVTQMGQEVILRCVPISNHLYFYWYRQILGQKVEFLVSFYNNEISEKSEIFDDQFSVERPDGSNFTLKIRSTKLEDSAMYFCASSNRGFGDQPQHFGDGTRLSIL.

The chain has TRBV5-6 and TRBJ2-1, with TRBD1 matching 9 bases. CDR1 SGHDT and CDR2 YYEEEE come from the germline V gene. J gave up 0 bases and V 0 bases, and 13 bases lay outside the gene matches. The length of the CDR3 is 20 residues. The CDR3 sequence is CASSLAGTGIFPGSYNEQFF. Here the CDR3 DNA reads TGTGCCAGCAGCTTGGCCGGGACAGGGATTTTTCCTGGCTCCTACAATGAGCAGTTCTTC.

This chain uses TRBV19 with TRBJ2-3; 9 positions agree with TRBD2. The germline V gene has CDR1 LNHDA and CDR2 SQIVND (reference sequence). This CDR3 spans 14 amino acids. With V trimmed by 7 bases and J by 4 bases, 6 bases remained unmatched. CDR3 in DNA: TGTGCCAGTATCCCTAGCGGGGCCTCAGATACGCAGTATTTT. Translated: CASIPSGASDTQYF.

V gene TRBV29-1 combines with J gene TRBJ1-2; a weak D match, TRBD1 (6 bases). V was shortened by 6 bases and J by 0 bases, with 14 bases between the two germline ends. Germline V gene lookup returns CDR1 SQVTM and CDR2 ANQGSEA. The CDR3 runs 14 residues. The CDR3 DNA follows: TGCAGCGTCGGTACAGGGCTCTCTAACTATGGCTACACCTTC. As protein: CSVGTGLSNYGYTF.

The chain carries TRBV11-1 and TRBJ2-1, with TRBD2 matching 15 bases. The germline gives CDR1 SGHAT, CDR2 FQDESV (reference sequence). With V trimmed by 5 bases and J by 2 bases, 16 bases remained unmatched. The CDR3 sequence is 21 residues long. CDR3 protein: CASSPHAPGTSGGSAYNEQFF. The CDR3 bases are TGTGCCAGCAGCCCCCACGCCCCCGGGACTAGCGGGGGGAGCGCCTACAATGAGCAGTTCTTC.

This chain joins TRBV29-1 and TRBJ1-5, with D hard to call. The germline V and J ends were trimmed by 5 bases and 4 bases, with 12 bases remaining between them. The CDR3 contains 13 residues. From germline, CDR1 is SQVTM and CDR2 ANQGSEA. The CDR3 nucleotides read TGCAGCGTTATCGACACCCTGAATCAGCCCCAGCATTTT. It yields the protein CSVIDTLNQPQHF.

The genes are TRBV14 and TRBJ2-3; 9 bases map to TRBD1. V shed 5 bases, J shed 4 bases, and the junction held 13 bases outside the gene matches. This CDR3 comprises 17 residues. Germline V gives CDR1 SGHDN, CDR2 FVKESK. CDR3 region: CASSSPGWTGDADTQYF. CDR3 nucleotides: TGTGCCAGCAGCTCCCCGGGCTGGACAGGGGACGCAGATACGCAGTATTTT.

The rearrangement joins TRBV30 to TRBJ2-7, with 9 bases fitting TRBD1. Trimming cost V 0 bases and J 0 bases; bases outside gene matches: 9. This CDR3 comprises 17 residues. Germline loops: CDR1 GTSNPN, CDR2 SVGIG (reference sequence). The CDR3 here is CAWSVSRQGQGSYEQYF. CDR3 in DNA: TGTGCCTGGAGTGTATCCCGACAGGGACAGGGCTCCTACGAGCAGTACTTC.

The V call is TRBV20-1, the J call TRBJ2-7; possibly TRBD1 for D (5 bases). Trimming removed 7 bases from V and 3 bases from J, with 10 bases in between. Germline V gives CDR1 DFQATT, CDR2 SNEGSKA (reference sequence). The length of the CDR3 is 11 residues. Here the CDR3 reads CSGADSYEQYF. CDR3 nucleotides: TGCAGTGGAGCTGACAGCTACGAGCAGTACTTC.

The chain uses TRBV28 and TRBJ2-5; D gene unclear. CDR3 size: 14 residues. Germline CDR1 and CDR2: MDHEN and SYDVKM. The germline V and J ends were trimmed by 2 bases and 1 base, with 8 bases remaining between them. Here the CDR3 DNA reads TGTGCCAGCAGTTTAGAGGCTCTCCAAGAGACCCAGTACTTC. Translating gives CASSLEALQETQYF.

The count of this clonotype is one. The chain carries TRBV5-4 and TRBJ2-3; D may be TRBD1 or TRBD2 (5 bases each). V was shortened by 4 bases and J by 2 bases, with 11 bases between the two germline ends. The CDR3 is 14 residues long. The V gene's germline CDR1 is SGHNT and CDR2 YYREEE (reference sequence). The CDR3 nucleotides read TGTGCCAGCAGCCCGGGGACGATCACAGATACGCAGTATTTT. Amino acids: CASSPGTITDTQYF.

This clonotype is a singleton in its sample. The V call is TRBV5-4, the J call TRBJ1-2, with unresolved D. V lost 5 bases and J 1 base, leaving 9 bases between the germline ends. There are 13 residues in the CDR3. Germline lookup yields CDR1 SGHNT and CDR2 YYREEE (reference sequence). The CDR3 here is CASRSTYNYGYTF. As DNA, the CDR3 is TGTGCCAGCAGATCGACCTATAACTATGGCTACACCTTC. The full variable domain, in which reference TRBV5-4 and TRBJ1-2 provide the parts outside the CDR3, is ETGVTQSPTHLIKTRGQQVTLRCSSQSGHNTVSWYQQALGQGPQFIFQYYREEENGRGNFPPRFSGLQFPNYSSELNVNALELDDSALYLCASRSTYNYGYTFGSGTRLTVV.

This chain joins TRBV20-1 and TRBJ2-1; TRBD2 agrees at 13 bases. J lost 4 bases, V lost 6 bases, and 3 bases had no gene match. CDR3 size: 14 residues. CDR1 DFQATT and CDR2 SNEGSKA come from the germline V gene (reference sequence). Written as DNA, the CDR3 is TGCAGTGCCCTGGGACTAGCGGGGTACAATGAGCAGTTCTTC. Protein: CSALGLAGYNEQFF.

This rearrangement joins TRBV27 to TRBJ1-1; 7 bases are shared with TRBD1. This CDR3 contains 16 residues. CDR1 and CDR2 from the germline V gene are MNHEY and SMNVEV (reference sequence). V was pared by 2 bases and J by 7 bases, with 13 bases of the junction left unmatched. The DNA for the CDR3 is TGTGCCAGCAGTTTAAAGTCGACAGGGTTGGGGCTTGAAGCTTTCTTT. Translated, it gives CASSLKSTGLGLEAFF.